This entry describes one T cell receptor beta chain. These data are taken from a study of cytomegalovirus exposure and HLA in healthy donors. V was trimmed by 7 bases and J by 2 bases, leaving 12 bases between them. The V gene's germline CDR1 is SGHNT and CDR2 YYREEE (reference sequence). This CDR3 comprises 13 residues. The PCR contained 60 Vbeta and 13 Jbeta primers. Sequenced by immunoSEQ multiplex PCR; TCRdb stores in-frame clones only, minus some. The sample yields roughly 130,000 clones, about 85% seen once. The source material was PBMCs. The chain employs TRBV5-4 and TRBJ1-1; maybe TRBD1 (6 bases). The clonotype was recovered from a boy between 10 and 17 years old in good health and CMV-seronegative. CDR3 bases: TGTGCCAGCTGGGGGGGCGGCAACACTGAAGCTTTCTTT. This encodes CASWGGGNTEAFF.